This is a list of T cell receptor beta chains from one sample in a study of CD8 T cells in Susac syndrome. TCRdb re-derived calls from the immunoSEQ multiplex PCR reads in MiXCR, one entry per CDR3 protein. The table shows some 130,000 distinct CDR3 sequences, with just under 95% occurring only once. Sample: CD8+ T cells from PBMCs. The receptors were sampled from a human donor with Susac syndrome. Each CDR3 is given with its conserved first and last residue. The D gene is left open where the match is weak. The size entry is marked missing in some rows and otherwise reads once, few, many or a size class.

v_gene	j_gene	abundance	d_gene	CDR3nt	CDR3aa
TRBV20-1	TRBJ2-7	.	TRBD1	TGCAGTGCCACGGGACAGCTTTTTCCCTACGAGCAGTACTTC	CSATGQLFPYEQYF
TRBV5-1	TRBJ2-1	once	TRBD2	TGCGCCAGCAGCTTCTCTGCCGGGGGGGGCGGTGAGCAGTTCTTC	CASSFSAGGGGEQFF
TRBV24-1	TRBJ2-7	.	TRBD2	TGTGCCACCAGTGAGGCGGGAGGAGGCTACGAGCAGTACTTC	CATSEAGGGYEQYF
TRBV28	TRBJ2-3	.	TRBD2	TGTGCCAGCAGTGCCCTAGTAGCGGGGGAAATCACAGATACGCAGTATTTT	CASSALVAGEITDTQYF
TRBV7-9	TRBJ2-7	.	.	TGTGCCAGCAGCCTGGGACCACCCGGCGAGCAGTACTTC	CASSLGPPGEQYF
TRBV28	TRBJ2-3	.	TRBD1	TGTGCCAGCAGTCATGACAGGGGGGCCGCAGATACGCAGTATTTT	CASSHDRGAADTQYF
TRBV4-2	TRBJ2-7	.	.	TGTGCCAGCAGCCAAGACCAACCTGACAGGTCCTACGAGCAGTACTTC	CASSQDQPDRSYEQYF
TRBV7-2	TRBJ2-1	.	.	TGTGCCAGCAGCTTAGGGTGGTTGGTAGGGAATGAGCAGTTCTTC	CASSLGWLVGNEQFF
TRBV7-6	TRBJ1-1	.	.	TGTGCCAGCAGCCAGTGGGATGACACTGAAGCTTTCTTT	CASSQWDDTEAFF
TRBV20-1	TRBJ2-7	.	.	TGCAGTGCTAGATTCCAGGGGTGGGAGCAGTACTTC	CSARFQGWEQYF
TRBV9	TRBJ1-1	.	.	TGTGCCAGCAGCGTATCAGTGAACACTGAAGCTTTCTTT	CASSVSVNTEAFF
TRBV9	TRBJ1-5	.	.	TGTGCCAGCAGCGCGGGCCATAGCAATCAGCCCCAGCATTTT	CASSAGHSNQPQHF
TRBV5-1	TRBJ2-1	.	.	TGCGCCAGCAGCGTCACACAGGGTTCGCTTAGAAATGAGCAGTTCTTC	CASSVTQGSLRNEQFF
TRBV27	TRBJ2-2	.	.	TGTGCCAGCGGAGTGTCCGGGGAGCTGTTTTTT	CASGVSGELFF
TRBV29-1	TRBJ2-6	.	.	TGCAGCGTTGTTGGTGGGGCCAACGTCCTGACTTTC	CSVVGGANVLTF
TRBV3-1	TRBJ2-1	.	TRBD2	TGTGCCAGCAGCCGTAGCGGGAGTAACTACGACAATGAGCAGTTCTTC	CASSRSGSNYDNEQFF
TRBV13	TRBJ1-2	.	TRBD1	TGTGCCAGCAGCATACTCATGACAGGGGAGGGAGATGGCTACACCTTC	CASSILMTGEGDGYTF
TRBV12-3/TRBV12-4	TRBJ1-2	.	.	TGTGCCAGCAGTTCGATGACAGGTGAAGATGGCTACACCTTC	CASSSMTGEDGYTF
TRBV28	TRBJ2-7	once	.	TGTGCCAGCAGTAGTCCCGGACGGCCCTACGAGCAGTACTTC	CASSSPGRPYEQYF
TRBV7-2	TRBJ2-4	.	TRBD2	TGTGCCAGCAGCTTAGACGCTCGTAGCGGGCCTAGCCGAGAGGCCAAAAACATTCAGTACTTC	CASSLDARSGPSREAKNIQYF
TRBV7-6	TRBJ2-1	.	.	TGTGCCAGCAGCGCAGCCACCGACAGTGGGTGGGAGCAGTTCTTC	CASSAATDSGWEQFF
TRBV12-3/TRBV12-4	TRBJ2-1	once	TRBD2	TGTGCCAGCACCCAGACTAGCGCGGGATACAATGAGCAGTTCTTC	CASTQTSAGYNEQFF
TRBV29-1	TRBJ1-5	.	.	TGCAGCGCGGCGTCCGGGGGTTACGGAGAGCAGCCCCAGCATTTT	CSAASGGYGEQPQHF
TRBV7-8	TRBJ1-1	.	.	TGTGCCAGCGTGCTGGGGTCCACTGAAGCTTTCTTT	CASVLGSTEAFF
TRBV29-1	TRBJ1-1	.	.	TGCAGCGTTCAGGGGACTGAAGCTTTCTTT	CSVQGTEAFF
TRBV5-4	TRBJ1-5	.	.	TGTGCCAGCAGCAGCAGGTTTTGGCAGCCCCAGCATTTT	CASSSRFWQPQHF
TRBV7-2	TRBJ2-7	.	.	TGTGCCAGCAGCTTAGGGCCCTACAGGTCGGGGGAGCAGTACTTC	CASSLGPYRSGEQYF
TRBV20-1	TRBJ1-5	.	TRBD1	TGCAGTGCCCAGTTGGGACAGGGGGTAAATAGCAATCAGCCCCAGCATTTT	CSAQLGQGVNSNQPQHF
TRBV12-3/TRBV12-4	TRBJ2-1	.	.	TGTGCCAGCAGTTTAGTGGGCGGGGAGAGCTACAATGAGCAGTTCTTC	CASSLVGGESYNEQFF
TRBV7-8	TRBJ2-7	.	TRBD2	TGTGCCAGCAGCCCCCAGCGGGAGGGAGCCGAGCAGTACTTC	CASSPQREGAEQYF
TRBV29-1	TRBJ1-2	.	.	TGCAGCGTTCCGAAGTCAAAGGAAGGCTACACCTTC	CSVPKSKEGYTF
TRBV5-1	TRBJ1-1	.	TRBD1	TGCGCCAGCAGCCAGGGACAGATGAACACTGAAGCTTTCTTT	CASSQGQMNTEAFF
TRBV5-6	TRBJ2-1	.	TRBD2	TGTGCCAGCAGCAGCGGGACTAGCGGGAGTCGGTTCTTC	CASSSGTSGSRFF
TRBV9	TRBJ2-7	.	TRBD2	TGTGCCAGCAGCGTAGATCGGGAGGGACCAAACTACGAGCAGTACTTC	CASSVDREGPNYEQYF
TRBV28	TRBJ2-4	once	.	TGTGCCAGCAGTCCTATTGATGTTGTAGCCAAAAACATTCAGTACTTC	CASSPIDVVAKNIQYF
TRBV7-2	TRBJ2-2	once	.	TGTGCCAGCAGCTTTGCCTGGGGGGTTCAAAACACCGGGGAGCTGTTTTTT	CASSFAWGVQNTGELFF
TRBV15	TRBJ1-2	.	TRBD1	TGTGCCACCAGCAGAGATGTGGGGACAGATGGCTACACCTTC	CATSRDVGTDGYTF
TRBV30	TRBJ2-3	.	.	TGTGCCTGGAGTTCTTGGAGCGCCGAGGAGGTCGATACGCAGTATTTT	CAWSSWSAEEVDTQYF
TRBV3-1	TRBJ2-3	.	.	TGTGCCAGCAAACATACAGGGCCTCTCACAGATACGCAGTATTTT	CASKHTGPLTDTQYF
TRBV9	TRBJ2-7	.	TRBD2	TGTGCCAGCAGCGTAGTCGGGGAGGGCTACGAGCAGTACTTC	CASSVVGEGYEQYF
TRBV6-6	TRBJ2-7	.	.	TGTGCCAGCAGTTACGGGGGACGGGGGTACGAGCAGTACTTC	CASSYGGRGYEQYF
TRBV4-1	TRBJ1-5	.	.	TGCGCCAGCAGCCACCCATTGCATCCGAGGAACAATCAGCCCCAGCATTTT	CASSHPLHPRNNQPQHF
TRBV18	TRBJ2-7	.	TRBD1	TGTGCCAGCTCACCGATCCACGGGACAGACAGCTACGAGCAGTACTTC	CASSPIHGTDSYEQYF
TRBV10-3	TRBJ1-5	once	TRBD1	TGTGCCATCAGTGAGTCGGGACAGGGCAATCAGCCCCAGCATTTT	CAISESGQGNQPQHF
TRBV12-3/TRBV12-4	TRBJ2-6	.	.	TGTGCCAGCGATGGCGCTGGGGCCAACGTCCTGACTTTC	CASDGAGANVLTF
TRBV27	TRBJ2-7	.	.	TGTGCCAGCAGTTTAGCCGATTTAAACGAGCAGTACTTC	CASSLADLNEQYF
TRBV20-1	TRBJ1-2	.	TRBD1	TGCAGTGCTAGAGATCCACGGACAGGGAACTATGGCTACACCTTC	CSARDPRTGNYGYTF
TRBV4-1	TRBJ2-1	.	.	TGCGCCAGCAGCCGAATGTCCGGGACGGCCTACAATGAGCAGTTCTTC	CASSRMSGTAYNEQFF
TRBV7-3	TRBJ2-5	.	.	TGTGCCAGCACCGATCAACCCAACCAAGAGACCCAGTACTTC	CASTDQPNQETQYF
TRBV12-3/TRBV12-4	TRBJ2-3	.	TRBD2	TGTGCCAGCAGCGCTACTAGCGGCTTCACAGATACGCAGTATTTT	CASSATSGFTDTQYF